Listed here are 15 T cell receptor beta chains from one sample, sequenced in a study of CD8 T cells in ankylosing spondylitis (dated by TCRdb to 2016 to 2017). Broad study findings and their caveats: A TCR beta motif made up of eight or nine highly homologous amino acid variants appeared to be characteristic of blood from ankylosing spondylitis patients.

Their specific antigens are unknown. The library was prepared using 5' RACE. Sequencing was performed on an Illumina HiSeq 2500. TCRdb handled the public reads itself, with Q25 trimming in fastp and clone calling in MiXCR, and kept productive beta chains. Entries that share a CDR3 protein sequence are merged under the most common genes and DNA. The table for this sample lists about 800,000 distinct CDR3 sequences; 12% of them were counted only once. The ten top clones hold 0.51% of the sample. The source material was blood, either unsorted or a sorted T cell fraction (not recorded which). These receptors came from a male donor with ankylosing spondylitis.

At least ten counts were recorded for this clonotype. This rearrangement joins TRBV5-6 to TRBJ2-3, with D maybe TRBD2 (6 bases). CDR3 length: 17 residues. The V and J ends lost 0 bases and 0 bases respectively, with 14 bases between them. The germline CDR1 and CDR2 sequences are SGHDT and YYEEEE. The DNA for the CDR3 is TGTGCCAGCAGCTTGGTACGGGGGAGTACTAGCACAGATACGCAGTATTTT. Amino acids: CASSLVRGSTSTDTQYF.

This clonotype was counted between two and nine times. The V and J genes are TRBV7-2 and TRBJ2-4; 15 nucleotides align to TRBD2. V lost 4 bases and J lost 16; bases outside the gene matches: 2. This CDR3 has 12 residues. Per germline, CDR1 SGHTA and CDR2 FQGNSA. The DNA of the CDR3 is TGTGCCAGCAGCTGGACTAGCGGGAGGGCATACTTC. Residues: CASSWTSGRAYF. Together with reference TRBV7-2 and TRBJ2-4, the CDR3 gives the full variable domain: GAGVSQSPSNKVTEKGKDVELRCDPISGHTALYWYRQSLGQGLEFLIYFQGNSAPDKSGLPSDRFSAERTGGSVSTLTIQRTQQEDSAVYLCASSWTSGRAYFGAGTRLSVL.

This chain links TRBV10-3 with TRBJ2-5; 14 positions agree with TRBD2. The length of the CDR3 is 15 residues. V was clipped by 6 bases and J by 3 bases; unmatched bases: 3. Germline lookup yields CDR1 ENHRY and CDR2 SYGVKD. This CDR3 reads CAISKTSGREETQYF. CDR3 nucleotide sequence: TGTGCCATCAGCAAGACTAGCGGGAGGGAAGAGACCCAGTACTTC.

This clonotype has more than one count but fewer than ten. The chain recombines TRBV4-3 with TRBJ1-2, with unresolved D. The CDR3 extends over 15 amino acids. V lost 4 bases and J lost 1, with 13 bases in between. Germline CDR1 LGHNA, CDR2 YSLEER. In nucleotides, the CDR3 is TGCGCCAGCAGCCCAACCCCGGAGATTAACTATGGCTACACCTTC. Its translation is CASSPTPEINYGYTF.

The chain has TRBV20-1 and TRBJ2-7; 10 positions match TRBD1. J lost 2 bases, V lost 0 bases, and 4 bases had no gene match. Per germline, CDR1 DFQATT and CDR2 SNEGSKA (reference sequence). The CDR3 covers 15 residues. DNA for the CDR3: TGCAGTGCTAGAGATTCGGGACAGGGGACCTACGAGCAGTACTTC. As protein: CSARDSGQGTYEQYF.

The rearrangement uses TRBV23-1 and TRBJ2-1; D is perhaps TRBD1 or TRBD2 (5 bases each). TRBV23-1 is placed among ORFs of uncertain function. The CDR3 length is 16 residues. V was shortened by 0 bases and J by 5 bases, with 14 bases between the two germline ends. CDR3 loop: CASSQSGVTQDNEQFF. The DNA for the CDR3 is TGCGCCAGCAGTCAATCGGGGGTTACCCAAGACAATGAGCAGTTCTTC.

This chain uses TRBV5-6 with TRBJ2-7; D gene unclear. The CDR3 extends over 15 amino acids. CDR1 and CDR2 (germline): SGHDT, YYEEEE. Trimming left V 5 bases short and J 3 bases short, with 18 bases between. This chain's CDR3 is CASSFQVATDYEQYF. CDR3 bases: TGTGCCAGCAGTTTCCAAGTTGCCACCGACTACGAGCAGTACTTC.

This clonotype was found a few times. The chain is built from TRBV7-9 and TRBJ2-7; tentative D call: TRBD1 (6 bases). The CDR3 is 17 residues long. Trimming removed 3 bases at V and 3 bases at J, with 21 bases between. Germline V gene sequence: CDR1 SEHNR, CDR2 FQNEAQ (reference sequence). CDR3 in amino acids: CASSFSHRVITGYEQYF. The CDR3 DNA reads TGTGCCAGCAGCTTCTCCCACAGGGTCATTACGGGCTACGAGCAGTACTTC.

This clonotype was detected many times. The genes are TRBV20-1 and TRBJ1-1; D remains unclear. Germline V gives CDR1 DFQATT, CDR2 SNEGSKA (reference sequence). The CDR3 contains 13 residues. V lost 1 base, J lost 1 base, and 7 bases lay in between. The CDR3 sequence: CSARGVANTEAFF. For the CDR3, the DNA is TGCAGTGCTAGAGGAGTGGCGAACACTGAAGCTTTCTTT.

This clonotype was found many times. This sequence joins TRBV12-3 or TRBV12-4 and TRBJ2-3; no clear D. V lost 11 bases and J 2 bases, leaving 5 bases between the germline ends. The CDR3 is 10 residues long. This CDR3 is CAGLTDTQYF. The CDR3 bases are TGTGCCGGTCTCACAGATACGCAGTATTTT.

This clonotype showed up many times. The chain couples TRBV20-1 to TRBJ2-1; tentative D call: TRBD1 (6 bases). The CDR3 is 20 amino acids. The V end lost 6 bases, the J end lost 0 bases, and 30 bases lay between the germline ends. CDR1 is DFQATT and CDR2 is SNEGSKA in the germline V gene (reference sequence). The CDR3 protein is CSALNWGPSGRGSSYNEQFF. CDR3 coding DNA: TGCAGTGCGTTAAATTGGGGACCTTCAGGAAGGGGGAGCTCCTACAATGAGCAGTTCTTC.

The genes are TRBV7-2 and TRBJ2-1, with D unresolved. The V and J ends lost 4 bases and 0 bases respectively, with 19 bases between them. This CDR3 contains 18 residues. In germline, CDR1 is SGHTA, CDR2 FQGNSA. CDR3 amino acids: CASSSAYHTVHSYNEQFF. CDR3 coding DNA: TGTGCCAGCAGCTCAGCGTACCATACAGTCCACTCCTACAATGAGCAGTTCTTC. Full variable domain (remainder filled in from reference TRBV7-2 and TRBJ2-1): GAGVSQSPSNKVTEKGKDVELRCDPISGHTALYWYRQSLGQGLEFLIYFQGNSAPDKSGLPSDRFSAERTGGSVSTLTIQRTQQEDSAVYLCASSSAYHTVHSYNEQFFGPGTRLTVL.

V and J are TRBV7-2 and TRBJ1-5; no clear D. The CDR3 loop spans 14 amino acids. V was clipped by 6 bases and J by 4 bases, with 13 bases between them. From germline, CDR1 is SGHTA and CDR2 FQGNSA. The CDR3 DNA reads TGTGCCAGCAGTATAGGTCCCTTTAATCAGCCCCAGCATTTT. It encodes CASSIGPFNQPQHF.

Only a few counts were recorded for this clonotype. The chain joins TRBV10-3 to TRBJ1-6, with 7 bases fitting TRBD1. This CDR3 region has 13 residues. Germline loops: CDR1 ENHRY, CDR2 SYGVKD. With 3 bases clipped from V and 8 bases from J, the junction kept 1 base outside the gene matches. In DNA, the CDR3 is TGTGCCATCAGTGACAGGGGGGATTCACCCCTCCACTTT. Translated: CAISDRGDSPLHF.

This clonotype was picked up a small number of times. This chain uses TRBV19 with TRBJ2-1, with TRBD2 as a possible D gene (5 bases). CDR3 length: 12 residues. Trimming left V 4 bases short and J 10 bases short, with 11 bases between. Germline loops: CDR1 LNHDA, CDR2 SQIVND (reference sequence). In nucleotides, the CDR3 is TGTGCCAGTAGTAACCGGGATCAGGAGCAGTTCTTC. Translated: CASSNRDQEQFF.